This TCR beta chain stems from a study of blood T cell repertoires in COVID-19. Enrollees, roughly 18 to 95 years old, lived in roughly 24 US areas. In the source study's methods: Estimation of nucleated cell counts relied on the amplification of reference gene primers. Repertoires were generated with immunoSEQ multiplex PCR, while TCRdb's copy carries only in-frame clones and drops some. V and J calls and clone size are given by that table; D and trimming were obtained from the DNA. The profile shows about 300,000 clones, 85% to 90% of them singletons. V shed 5 bases, J shed 5 bases, and the junction held 15 bases outside the gene matches. The length of the CDR3 is 17 residues. Looked up from germline, CDR1 is MDHEN and CDR2 is SYDVKM.

The chain uses TRBV28 and TRBJ1-2; TRBD1 agrees at 9 bases. This clonotype was obtained from a man aged 25-40 years who had recovered from COVID-19. Sequenced: PBMCs or T cells enriched from blood (not recorded which). The CDR3 loop is CASSPGTGSRLVYGYTF. DNA of the CDR3: TGTGCCAGCAGTCCTGGGACAGGGAGTAGGCTGGTGTATGGCTACACCTTC.